This T cell receptor beta chain is drawn from a study of cytomegalovirus exposure and HLA in healthy donors. The study's findings and limits: In a later analysis, CMV-associated beta chains were mostly HLA-associated, it appeared.

CDR1 and CDR2 from the germline V gene are MDHEN and SYDVKM. This CDR3 is built from 14 residues. J was trimmed by 0 bases and V by 4 bases; bases with no gene match: 2. It was with 60 Vbeta and 13 Jbeta primers that the PCR ran. The repertoire was sequenced with immunoSEQ multiplex PCR; TCRdb's copy has only in-frame clones and lacks some. The repertoire holds roughly 100,000 clones, with about 74% as singletons. On this clone: Its matching antigen is unknown.

This TCR was recovered from a male donor in good health and CMV-seropositive. The chain links TRBV28 to TRBJ2-7; the match to TRBD1 covers 8 bases. Sequenced sample: PBMCs. Written as DNA, the CDR3 is TGTGCCAGCAGTTGGGACAGGCCCTCCTACGAGCAGTACTTC. It encodes CASSWDRPSYEQYF.